This T cell receptor beta chain was captured in a study of control samples from healthy donors and cancer patients. The protocol was immunoSEQ multiplex PCR, while the TCRdb copy is restricted to in-frame clones and leaves out a portion. Among about 160,000 clones listed, about 93% were seen once. Germline CDR1 MDHEN, CDR2 SYDVKM. The CDR3 covers 16 residues. The V and J ends lost 2 bases and 4 bases, in that order; junction bases with no gene match: 6. The receptor comes from a woman in her 30s in good health. What was sequenced was blood. The chain is built from TRBV28 and TRBJ1-1; 11 bases fit TRBD1. CDR3 nucleotide sequence: TGTGCCAGCAGTTTACGCCCGGGACAGGGGGGCACTGAAGCTTTCTTT. Translating gives CASSLRPGQGGTEAFF.